A selection of T cell receptor beta chains follows, all from one sample in a study of control samples from healthy donors and cancer patients. TCRdb keeps only in-frame clones here, not all; method: immunoSEQ multiplex PCR. The data hold 100,000 or so clones, with 83% observed a single time. Sequencing input: blood. The receptors were gathered from a woman aged 45-65 years in good health. The CDR3 runs from the conserved cysteine through the conserved F or W. A D gene is named only where the DNA matches it firmly. Clone size appears in some rows only: once, few, many, or a class for an expanded clone.

d_call	v_call	clone_size	j_call	cdr3_aa	cdr3_nt
.	TRBV28	.	TRBJ1-2	CASSLTGNYGYTF	TGTGCCAGCAGTTTGACCGGAAACTATGGCTACACCTTC
.	TRBV4-3	.	TRBJ2-7	CASSQDSSAVSYEQYF	TGCGCCAGCAGCCAAGATTCCTCTGCAGTCTCCTACGAGCAGTACTTC
.	TRBV28	.	TRBJ1-6	CAWTEGGIGSPLHF	TGTGCCTGGACCGAAGGGGGTATAGGGTCACCCCTCCACTTT
TRBD1	TRBV30	.	TRBJ1-3	CACGQGTGNTIYF	TGTGCCTGCGGACAGGGAACTGGAAACACCATATATTTT
.	TRBV18	.	TRBJ1-4	CASSPSREGLQKLFF	TGTGCCAGCTCCCCCTCGAGGGAAGGTCTCCAAAAACTGTTTTTT
.	TRBV9	.	TRBJ1-2	CASEANYGYTF	TGTGCCAGCGAAGCTAACTATGGCTACACCTTC
.	TRBV7-9	many	TRBJ2-7	CASSLVPLAEQYF	TGTGCCAGCAGCTTAGTCCCCCTCGCAGAGCAGTACTTC
.	TRBV7-3	once	TRBJ2-7	CASSLRFRYEQYF	TGTGCCAGCAGCTTACGCTTTAGGTACGAGCAGTACTTC
.	TRBV7-9	.	TRBJ1-4	CASSYQRGLEKLFF	TGTGCCAGCAGCTACCAACGAGGACTCGAAAAACTGTTTTTT
TRBD2	TRBV25-1	once	TRBJ2-7	CASQLAAEQYF	TGTGCCAGCCAACTAGCGGCCGAGCAGTACTTC
.	TRBV6-5	.	TRBJ1-2	CASTGHRYGYTF	TGTGCCAGTACCGGCCACCGCTATGGCTACACCTTC
.	TRBV7-8	.	TRBJ1-3	CASSLGTAGNTIYF	TGTGCCAGCAGCTTAGGGACCGCTGGAAACACCATATATTTT
TRBD1	TRBV27	.	TRBJ1-2	CASSFLGQEYGYTF	TGTGCCAGCAGTTTTCTGGGACAGGAATATGGCTACACCTTC
.	TRBV3-1/TRBV3-2	.	TRBJ1-2	CASSPSGDYGYTF	TGTGCCAGCAGTCCCTCAGGAGACTATGGCTACACCTTC
TRBD1	TRBV11-2	.	TRBJ1-1	CASSMTGGRTEAFF	TGTGCCAGCAGCATGACAGGGGGTCGGACTGAAGCTTTCTTT
.	TRBV21-1	.	TRBJ1-3	CASSKVGTGRGVNTIYF	TGTGCCAGCAGCAAAGTGGGCACAGGACGCGGTGTAAACACCATATATTTT
TRBD2	TRBV3-1/TRBV3-2	once	TRBJ2-5	CASSQEYRGGSLQETQYF	TGTGCCAGCAGCCAAGAATATCGGGGCGGGAGTTTACAAGAGACCCAGTACTTC
.	TRBV7-5	.	TRBJ2-2	CARSLGLAGANGELFF	TGTGCCAGAAGCTTGGGACTAGCGGGAGCGAACGGGGAGCTGTTTTTT
.	TRBV4-1	few	TRBJ1-5	CASSQVSGVRQPQHF	TGCGCCAGCAGCCAAGTGTCAGGGGTACGGCAGCCCCAGCATTTT
.	TRBV12-3/TRBV12-4	.	TRBJ2-7	CASSRSSYEQYF	TGTGCCAGCAGCCGCAGCTCCTACGAGCAGTACTTC
.	TRBV5-1	.	TRBJ2-3	CASSLKYRDPFSTSTDTQYF	TGCGCCAGCAGCTTGAAATACCGGGACCCATTTTCTACTAGCACAGATACGCAGTATTTT
.	TRBV28	.	TRBJ1-2	CASSPLQSREDYGYTF	TGTGCCAGCAGTCCCTTACAATCGAGAGAGGACTATGGCTACACCTTC
TRBD2	TRBV7-3	.	TRBJ2-1	CASSLSGGYNEQFF	TGTGCCAGCAGCCTAAGCGGGGGTTACAATGAGCAGTTCTTC